The present entry profiles one T cell receptor beta chain with its context. Its specificity is not known. The data stem from a study of T cell clonotyping in hematopoietic cell transplantation. Whole-study results and caveats: CD4 and CD8 repertoire contributions could not be separated without sorting.

Time point in this sample: recipient sample about 28 days before transplant, after cytoreduction. The CDR3 extends over 13 amino acids. V gave up 1 base and J gave up 6 bases; unmatched junction bases: 3. Per germline, CDR1 SEHNR and CDR2 FQNEAQ (reference sequence). The assay was immunoSEQ multiplex PCR, and TCRdb's table has in-frame clones only and misses some. The sample lists 25,000 to 35,000 clones, around 70% occurring once. The receptor's source is a man aged 45-65 years with myelodysplastic syndrome. Some clones in this sample may be carry-over from other donors' samples. This sample comprised peripheral blood mononuclear cells, obtained before stem cell transplant. The rearrangement joins TRBV7-9 to TRBJ2-7; TRBD2 matches 7 bases. The CDR3 DNA follows: TGTGCCAGCAGCTTAGGCGGGGGTGGCGAGCAGTACTTC. It codes for CASSLGGGGEQYF.